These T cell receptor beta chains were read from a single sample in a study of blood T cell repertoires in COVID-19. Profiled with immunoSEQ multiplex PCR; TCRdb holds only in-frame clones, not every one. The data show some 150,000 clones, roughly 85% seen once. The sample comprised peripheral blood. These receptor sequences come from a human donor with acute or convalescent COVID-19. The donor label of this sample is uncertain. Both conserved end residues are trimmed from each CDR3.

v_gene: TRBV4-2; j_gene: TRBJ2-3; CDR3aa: ASSRSTSGVTDTQY
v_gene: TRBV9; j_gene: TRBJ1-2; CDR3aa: ASSVEVRTHGYT
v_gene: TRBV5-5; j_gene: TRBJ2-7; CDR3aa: ASSLDSVREYEQY
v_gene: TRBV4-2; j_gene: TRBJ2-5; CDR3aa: ASRQGGSGGLETQY
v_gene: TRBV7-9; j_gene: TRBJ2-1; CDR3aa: ASSLHGTGGRDEQF
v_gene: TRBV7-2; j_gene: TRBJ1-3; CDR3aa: ASSLWTSPGNTIY
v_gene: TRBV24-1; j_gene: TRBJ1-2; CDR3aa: ATSDARDTSGGYT
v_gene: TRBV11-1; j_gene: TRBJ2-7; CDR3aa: ASRRQETYEQY
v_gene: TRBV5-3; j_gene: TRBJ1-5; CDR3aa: ARSLQGAMSNQPQH
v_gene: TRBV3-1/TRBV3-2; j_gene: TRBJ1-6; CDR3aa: ASSQGGGAHSPLH
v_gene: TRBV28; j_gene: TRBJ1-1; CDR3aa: ASRSGQGDTEAF
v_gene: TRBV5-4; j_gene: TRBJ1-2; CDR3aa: ASSLTGTNYGYT